Following are 3 T cell receptor beta chains from one sample sequenced in a study of control samples from healthy donors and cancer patients. This table comes from immunoSEQ multiplex PCR, and its TCRdb copy is limited to in-frame clones, with some not included. The profile shows about 120,000 clones, roughly 90% of them singletons. Input material: blood. All receptors come from a woman under 30 in good health.

V usage is TRBV15 and J usage is TRBJ2-5; D may be TRBD2 (7 bases). The CDR3 covers 13 residues. V dropped 5 bases and J dropped 1 base, with 8 bases sitting between them. Germline V gene lookup returns CDR1 LNHNV and CDR2 YYDKDF (reference sequence). The CDR3 DNA reads as TGTGCCACCAGCGGGGGGGCCCAAGAGACCCAGTACTTC. Translated: CATSGGAQETQYF.

The chain uses TRBV12-1 and TRBJ2-5; the D segment call TRBD2 is taken from the table without a DNA check. TRBV12-1 is tagged as a pseudogene. This CDR3 comprises 18 residues. The CDR3 nucleotides read TGTGCCAGCAGCTTGGCGGTTGGTAGCGGGCCCGCCGTGGAGACCCAGTACTTC. This encodes CASSLAVGSGPAVETQYF.

The chain combines TRBV12-3 or TRBV12-4 with TRBJ1-1; D is undetermined. The germline V and J ends were trimmed by 5 bases and 11 bases, with 18 bases remaining between them. This CDR3 comprises 13 residues. CDR3 sequence (DNA): TGTGCCAGCAGTCGTAACCCATTTCTGGGGGCTTTCTTT. It translates to CASSRNPFLGAFF.